Below, 14 T cell receptor beta chains from the same sample are listed, as sequenced in a study of tumor-infiltrating lymphocytes in localized non-small cell lung cancer (dated by TCRdb to the early 2020s). The library was built by means of the immunoSEQ multiplex PCR assay. TCRdb's version of the immuneACCESS table is confined to in-frame rearrangements and falls short of the full clone set. An unresolved V gene accounts for under half of the shortfall where checked; the remainder is of unknown origin. The sample table lists some 8,000 clones, 65% to 80% of them with a count of one. Together, the top ten hold roughly 5.6% of the sample. The sample consisted of lung tumor tissue. Receptors were obtained from a human donor with non-small cell lung cancer.

The genes are TRBV27 and TRBJ2-3; TRBD2 aligns across 14 bases. Germline CDR1 and CDR2: MNHEY and SMNVEV (reference sequence). This CDR3 spans 16 amino acids. With V trimmed by 0 bases and J by 5 bases, 1 base remained unmatched. The CDR3 here is CASSLSGLAGGDTQYF. CDR3 in DNA: TGTGCCAGCAGTTTATCCGGACTAGCGGGAGGAGATACGCAGTATTTT.

This rearrangement joins TRBV6-5 to TRBJ2-1; no clear D. Trimming removed 6 bases from V and 12 bases from J, with 18 bases in between. The CDR3 contains 13 residues. Per germline, CDR1 MNHEY and CDR2 SVGAGI. CDR3 region: CASRKDGVGLQFF. The DNA of the CDR3 is TGTGCCAGCAGAAAGGACGGTGTGGGGTTGCAGTTCTTC.

This clone came up a few times. This chain connects TRBV7-2 to TRBJ1-3; D might be TRBD1 (5 bases). The germline V gene encodes CDR1 SGHTA and CDR2 FQGNSA. The V and J ends lost 5 bases and 0 bases respectively, with 14 bases between them. The CDR3 loop spans 16 amino acids. CDR3 in DNA: TGTGCCAGCAGCCGAGATACAGGCCCCTCTGGAAACACCATATATTTT. Its translation is CASSRDTGPSGNTIYF.

The chain is built from TRBV5-1 and TRBJ2-7; 8 bases agree with TRBD1. Trimming cost V 2 bases and J 5 bases; bases outside gene matches: 6. This CDR3 contains 14 residues. The germline CDR1 and CDR2 sequences are SGHRS and YFSETQ. The CDR3 DNA reads TGCGCCAGCAGCTTCCCGGACAGGGCTCACGAGCAGTACTTC. Residues: CASSFPDRAHEQYF.

The chain recombines TRBV5-6 with TRBJ2-7, with TRBD1 identical over 7 bases. V shed 4 bases and J 4 bases; nucleotides not matched to a gene: 11. This CDR3 has 15 residues. Germline V lookup: CDR1 SGHDT, CDR2 YYEEEE. CDR3 nucleotides: TGTGCCAGCAGCCAGAATCCCGGGACAGCTTACGAGCAGTACTTC. This translates into CASSQNPGTAYEQYF.

In this sample, this clone turned up once. CDR3 in amino acids: CASSYVPSGSLDEQFF. CDR3 coding DNA: TGTGCCAGCAGTTACGTCCCTAGCGGGAGTTTGGATGAGCAGTTCTTC. The J gene is TRBJ2-1, the V gene TRBV6-5, with TRBD2 matching 10 bases. CDR1 MNHEY and CDR2 SVGAGI come from the germline V gene. J lost 8 bases, V lost 2 bases, and 9 bases had no gene match. The CDR3 consists of 16 residues.

V and J are TRBV11-2 and TRBJ2-2; 7 nucleotides line up with TRBD2. Trimming took 7 bases from V and 6 from J; bases not matched to a gene: 14. Germline V gene lookup returns CDR1 SGHAT and CDR2 FQNNGV. The CDR3 runs 16 residues. The CDR3 is CASTQPGGGRAGELFF. The CDR3 DNA follows: TGTGCCAGCACCCAACCGGGGGGTGGGCGGGCCGGGGAGCTGTTTTTT.

The V and J genes are TRBV7-9 and TRBJ2-5; no clear D. The length of the CDR3 is 14 residues. With 5 bases removed from V and 5 bases from J, the gap between germline ends came to 15 bases. The germline gives CDR1 SEHNR, CDR2 FQNEAQ (reference sequence). CDR3 sequence reads: CASSQYTSEETQYF. The CDR3 bases are TGTGCCAGCAGCCAGTATACAAGCGAGGAGACCCAGTACTTC.

This clone was observed a single time. The rearrangement links TRBV18 to TRBJ1-4; maybe TRBD1 (6 bases). This CDR3 spans 16 amino acids. Trimming took off 1 base at V and 8 bases at J, with 17 bases between the two ends. The germline V gene encodes CDR1 KGHSH and CDR2 LQKENI. DNA of the CDR3: TGTGCCAGCTCACCACGGGACATTGCGGACGGAGAAAAACTGTTTTTT. Protein: CASSPRDIADGEKLFF.

The J gene is TRBJ1-3, the V gene TRBV9; 8 bases align to TRBD1. After removal of 2 bases from V and 0 bases from J, the junction contained 1 base not matched to a gene. This CDR3 is 15 amino acids long. The germline V gene has CDR1 SGDLS and CDR2 YYNGEE. The CDR3 DNA sequence: TGTGCCAGCAGCGTTACAGGGGGCTCTGGAAACACCATATATTTT. Translation: CASSVTGGSGNTIYF.

V and J are TRBV7-2 and TRBJ2-2; TRBD1 or TRBD2 may be the D gene (5 bases each). V was clipped by 2 bases and J by 5 bases, with 15 bases between them. The length of the CDR3 is 16 residues. Per germline, CDR1 SGHTA and CDR2 FQGNSA. CDR3 sequence (DNA): TGTGCCAGCAGCTTAATGCCCCAGGGACCGACCGGGGAGCTGTTTTTT. Protein sequence: CASSLMPQGPTGELFF.

V usage is TRBV7-8 and J usage is TRBJ2-5, with D maybe TRBD2 (5 bases). The germline CDR1 and CDR2 sequences are SGHVS and FQNEAQ. V was trimmed by 2 bases and J by 1 base, leaving 8 bases between them. The CDR3 spans 14 residues. The CDR3 loop reads CASSLPGLQETQYF. DNA of the CDR3: TGTGCCAGCAGCTTACCCGGACTCCAAGAGACCCAGTACTTC.

V and J are TRBV30 and TRBJ2-7, with 9 bases lining up with TRBD2. Trimming took 5 bases from V and 7 from J; bases not matched to a gene: 6. The CDR3 runs to 12 residues. CDR1 GTSNPN and CDR2 SVGIG come from the germline V gene (reference sequence). The CDR3 DNA follows: TGTGCCTGGGGTAGCGGGAGCGGGGAGCAGTACTTC. This codes for CAWGSGSGEQYF. The variable domain in full, with the rest retrieved from reference TRBV30 and TRBJ2-7, is SQTIHQWPATLVQPVGSPLSLECTVEGTSNPNLYWYRQAAGRGLQLLFYSVGIGQISSEVPQNLSASRPQDRQFILSSKKLLLSDSGFYLCAWGSGSGEQYFGPGTRLTVT.

The chain is built from TRBV7-3 and TRBJ2-2; TRBD1 aligns across 8 bases. The V segment lost 5 bases and the J segment 3 bases; nucleotides outside the gene matches: 5. Germline V lookup: CDR1 SGHTA, CDR2 FQGTGA. This CDR3 has 15 residues. This chain's CDR3 is CASSPDRGYTGELFF. As DNA, the CDR3 is TGTGCCAGCAGCCCCGACAGGGGCTACACCGGGGAGCTGTTTTTT.